These T cell receptor beta chains were read from a single sample in a study of regulatory T cells in long-lasting Graves disease. TCRdb redid the calling of the multiplex PCR reads with MiXCR, one entry per CDR3 protein. The table lists approximately 440,000 distinct CDR3 sequences, about 20% of them singletons. The sequencing here drew on peripheral blood mononuclear cells (PBMCs), taken when the disease was refractory, from a patient treated with antithyroid drugs. These receptors were taken from a female donor with Graves disease. Each CDR3 is given with its conserved first and last residue. The order of the fields is clone size, V gene, D gene, J gene, CDR3 protein, CDR3 DNA. A D gene is named only where the DNA matches it firmly. Not all rows give a size; the values are once, few, many and, for expanded clones, a class.

>many|TRBV12-3/TRBV12-4|TRBD1|TRBJ1-2
CASRPDRDGGYGYTF
TGTGCCAGCAGACCCGACAGGGATGGAGGGTATGGCTACACCTTC
>many|TRBV27|TRBD2|TRBJ2-2
CASSPLAGGLTGELFF
TGTGCCAGCAGTCCGCTAGCGGGAGGACTCACCGGGGAGCTGTTTTTT
>.|TRBV2|.|TRBJ2-7
CASSESRTHSYEQYF
TGTGCCAGCAGTGAGTCCCGGACACACTCCTACGAGCAGTACTTC
>.|TRBV19|TRBD1|TRBJ1-5
CASSIDNRDRLPTEYQPQHF
TGTGCCAGTAGTATAGACAACCGGGACAGGCTCCCGACGGAGTATCAGCCCCAGCATTTT
>many|TRBV6-1|.|TRBJ1-1
CASGGMTEAFF
TGTGCCAGCGGAGGGATGACTGAAGCTTTCTTT
>few|TRBV20-1|.|TRBJ2-5
CSARWQLQETQYF
TGCAGTGCTAGGTGGCAGCTACAAGAGACCCAGTACTTC
>many|TRBV2|.|TRBJ2-2
CAKRTTNTGELFF
TGTGCCAAAAGGACTACGAACACCGGGGAGCTGTTTTTT
>few|TRBV9|.|TRBJ2-7
CASSPRGRTDPYF
TGTGCCAGCAGCCCGAGAGGTCGTACGGACCCTTACTTC
>few|TRBV6-5|.|TRBJ1-5
CASSLLISNQPQHF
TGTGCCAGCAGTTTACTGATTAGCAATCAGCCCCAGCATTTT
>.|TRBV30|.|TRBJ1-1
CAWSKNRRAFF
TGTGCCTGGAGTAAAAATAGGAGAGCTTTCTTT
>.|TRBV9|TRBD1|TRBJ1-6
CASSGRTGGGSPLHF
TGTGCCAGCAGCGGACGGACAGGGGGCGGTTCACCCCTCCACTTT
>many|TRBV12-3/TRBV12-4|.|TRBJ1-4
CASSLSGILEKLFF
TGTGCCAGCAGTTTGTCAGGGATTCTTGAAAAACTGTTTTTT
>many|TRBV28|TRBD1|TRBJ2-6
CATETGVDNVLTF
TGTGCCACGGAGACAGGGGTAGACAACGTCCTGACTTTC
>few|TRBV12-3/TRBV12-4|.|TRBJ1-1
CASSYTRQGNTEAFF
TGTGCCAGCAGTTACACACGTCAGGGAAACACTGAAGCTTTCTTT
>few|TRBV6-8|.|TRBJ1-1
CASSGRLDGTEAFF
TGTGCCAGCAGTGGACGCCTAGACGGCACTGAAGCTTTCTTT
>.|TRBV30|.|TRBJ1-1
CAWNRNPDDRSWNTEAFF
TGTGCCTGGAACAGGAACCCCGATGACAGGTCCTGGAACACTGAAGCTTTCTTT
>once|TRBV28|TRBD2|TRBJ2-2
CASSFFRGLNTGELFF
TGTGCCAGCAGTTTCTTCCGGGGACTAAACACCGGGGAGCTGTTTTTT
>.|TRBV12-3/TRBV12-4|.|TRBJ2-4
CASTVGDPGNIQYF
TGTGCCAGCACCGTTGGGGACCCTGGTAACATTCAGTACTTC
>many|TRBV27|TRBD1|TRBJ1-2
CASSFSGGTNYGYTF
TGTGCCAGCAGTTTCTCAGGGGGAACTAACTATGGCTACACCTTC
>many|TRBV15|TRBD1|TRBJ2-5
CATSSEGGVETQYF
TGTGCCACCAGCAGTGAAGGGGGCGTGGAGACCCAGTACTTC
>few|TRBV30|.|TRBJ1-1
CAWRTARVLNTEAFF
TGTGCCTGGAGAACCGCCCGGGTCTTGAACACTGAAGCTTTCTTT
>few|TRBV20-1|.|TRBJ1-2
CSARDFRGAYGYTF
TGCAGTGCTAGAGATTTCCGAGGAGCCTATGGCTACACCTTC
>.|TRBV6-2/TRBV6-3|TRBD2|TRBJ2-1
CASRPSLAVSYNEQFF
TGTGCCAGCAGACCTTCACTAGCGGTTTCCTACAATGAGCAGTTCTTC
>.|TRBV25-1|TRBD1|TRBJ2-3
CASSSQGAGDTQYF
TGTGCCAGCAGCTCACAGGGGGCTGGAGATACGCAGTATTTT
>many|TRBV6-1|.|TRBJ2-5
CASSPGGARYQETQYF
TGTGCCAGCAGCCCAGGGGGGGCCAGGTATCAAGAGACCCAGTACTTC
>.|TRBV7-2|.|TRBJ2-2
CASSFGGTANTGELFF
TGTGCCAGCAGCTTTGGCGGGACAGCGAACACCGGGGAGCTGTTTTTT
>once|TRBV27|.|TRBJ2-4
CASGIAAVSVTAKNIQYF
TGTGCCAGCGGAATAGCGGCTGTCTCTGTTACGGCCAAAAACATTCAGTACTTC
>.|TRBV7-8|.|TRBJ2-7
CASSLFSQQTYEQYF
TGTGCCAGCAGCTTATTTAGTCAGCAAACCTACGAGCAGTACTTC
>many|TRBV19|.|TRBJ1-1
CASKRDGGIGTEAFF
TGTGCCAGTAAAAGGGACGGAGGCATTGGGACTGAAGCTTTCTTT
>many|TRBV11-2|.|TRBJ1-1
CASSLIVNTEAFF
TGTGCCAGCAGCTTAATAGTGAACACTGAAGCTTTCTTT
>few|TRBV12-3/TRBV12-4|TRBD2|TRBJ2-7
CASRVSGRAHEQYF
TGTGCCAGCAGGGTGAGCGGGAGGGCCCACGAGCAGTACTTC
>many|TRBV15|.|TRBJ2-7
CATSRALAREQYF
TGTGCCACATCTCGGGCTCTAGCGCGCGAGCAGTACTTC
>few|TRBV9|.|TRBJ1-6
CASSVAARNSPLHF
TGTGCCAGCAGCGTAGCGGCCCGAAATTCACCCCTCCACTTT
>few|TRBV9|TRBD2|TRBJ2-2
CASSAWTSGAGELFF
TGTGCCAGCAGCGCGTGGACTAGCGGGGCCGGGGAGCTGTTTTTT
>few|TRBV28|.|TRBJ1-5
CASRTRGGGNQPQHF
TGTGCCAGCAGAACTAGGGGGGGGGGCAATCAGCCCCAGCATTTT
>.|TRBV7-9|TRBD2|TRBJ2-7
CASSPLLSGSLEEQYF
TGTGCCAGCAGCCCCCTTCTTAGCGGGAGTTTAGAAGAGCAGTACTTC
>many|TRBV29-1|.|TRBJ2-5
CSVELEGRGGPETQYF
TGCAGCGTTGAGCTTGAGGGCAGGGGAGGGCCAGAGACCCAGTACTTC
>many|TRBV28|.|TRBJ1-1
CASSLLPVNTEAFF
TGTGCCAGCAGTTTACTCCCGGTGAACACTGAAGCTTTCTTT
>.|TRBV19|TRBD1|TRBJ1-2
CASTGQPNYGYTF
TGTGCCAGTACGGGACAGCCTAACTATGGCTACACCTTC
>many|TRBV6-1|TRBD1|TRBJ1-6
CASWDRLNSPLHF
TGTGCCAGCTGGGACAGGCTGAATTCACCCCTCCACTTT
>.|TRBV2|.|TRBJ2-1
CASIPSISLSDEQFF
TGTGCCAGCATTCCTAGCATCTCACTTAGCGATGAGCAGTTCTTC
>.|TRBV19|.|TRBJ1-4
CASTPHSGKTNEKLFF
TGTGCCAGTACCCCACATTCCGGGAAAACTAATGAAAAACTGTTTTTT
>few|TRBV7-2|.|TRBJ1-2
CASSLVQTYGYTF
TGTGCCAGCAGCTTAGTACAGACCTATGGCTACACCTTC
>.|TRBV24-1|.|TRBJ2-5
CATSDPRDFQETQYF
TGTGCCACCAGTGATCCCCGGGACTTCCAAGAGACCCAGTACTTC
>.|TRBV4-2|TRBD1|TRBJ2-7
CASSPGDRVNEQYF
TGTGCCAGCAGCCCCGGGGACAGGGTCAACGAGCAGTACTTC
>.|TRBV20-1|TRBD1|TRBJ2-5
CSAVGDRLQETQYF
TGCAGTGCTGTCGGGGACAGGCTCCAAGAGACCCAGTACTTC
>.|TRBV20-1|.|TRBJ2-3
CSAWQAFGTDTQYF
TGCAGTGCTTGGCAGGCGTTCGGCACAGATACGCAGTATTTT
>few|TRBV5-1|TRBD2|TRBJ2-2
CASSLIAGYTGELFF
TGCGCCAGCAGCTTAATAGCGGGATACACCGGGGAGCTGTTTTTT
>many|TRBV2|TRBD1|TRBJ1-2
CARPNGPGQGDYGYTF
TGTGCCAGACCCAACGGTCCGGGACAGGGGGACTATGGCTACACCTTC
>many|TRBV2|TRBD1|TRBJ1-1
CASSVDRGRLGAEAFF
TGTGCCAGCAGTGTGGACAGGGGGAGGTTAGGCGCTGAAGCTTTCTTT
>many|TRBV2|TRBD1|TRBJ1-5
CASSGTGGIQPQHF
TGTGCCAGCAGTGGGACAGGGGGCATTCAGCCCCAGCATTTT
>few|TRBV19|.|TRBJ1-6
CASRIAGLMPNSPLHF
TGTGCCAGTAGGATCGCGGGACTGATGCCTAATTCACCCCTCCACTTT
>few|TRBV27|.|TRBJ2-6
CASSIGLQGSGANVLTF
TGTGCCAGCAGTATAGGGCTACAGGGCTCTGGGGCCAACGTCCTGACTTTC
>many|TRBV12-3/TRBV12-4|.|TRBJ1-2
CASRGAGNYGYTF
TGTGCCAGCAGGGGGGCAGGCAACTATGGCTACACCTTC
>.|TRBV20-1|.|TRBJ2-5
CSANDVASQETQYF
TGCAGTGCCAACGACGTGGCGTCCCAAGAGACCCAGTACTTC
>.|TRBV5-1|.|TRBJ1-1
CASSLNPLWVNTEAFF
TGCGCCAGCAGCTTAAATCCTCTCTGGGTGAACACTGAAGCTTTCTTT
>many|TRBV10-1|.|TRBJ2-7
CASSTGTEAYEQYF
TGCGCCAGCAGTACCGGGACGGAGGCCTACGAGCAGTACTTC
>many|TRBV27|.|TRBJ1-2
CASSLTRGRGYGYTF
TGTGCCAGCAGTCTAACGCGAGGCCGTGGCTATGGCTACACCTTC
>few|TRBV5-1|.|TRBJ1-1
CASSLLTALNTEAFF
TGCGCCAGCAGCTTGCTCACAGCCTTGAACACTGAAGCTTTCTTT
>few|TRBV7-8|.|TRBJ1-4
CASRLGTIKNEKLFF
TGTGCCAGCAGACTAGGGACAATTAAGAATGAAAAACTGTTTTTT